This passage covers 22 T cell receptor beta chains from one sample sequenced in a study of CD8 T cells in ankylosing spondylitis. TCRdb called the 5' RACE reads again in MiXCR, with one record for every CDR3 protein. Of 350,000 to 400,000 distinct CDR3 sequences detected, approximately 22% appear once; the ten largest clones hold about an eighth. The specimen was blood, either unsorted or a sorted T cell fraction (not recorded which). These receptors originate from a male donor with ankylosing spondylitis or in good health (not recorded which).

This chain links TRBV4-1 with TRBJ2-2; 12 bases match TRBD2. The germline CDR1 and CDR2 sequences are MGHRA and YSYEKL. V shed 3 bases, J shed 6 bases, and the junction held 5 bases outside the gene matches. This CDR3 has 16 residues. Here the CDR3 reads CASSHLTSGGPGELFF. The DNA for the CDR3 is TGCGCCAGCAGCCACCTGACTAGCGGGGGCCCCGGGGAGCTGTTTTTT.

The rearrangement links TRBV7-8 to TRBJ2-3; TRBD2 agrees at 8 bases. Germline V gene sequence: CDR1 SGHVS, CDR2 FQNEAQ. CDR3 length: 17 residues. The V gene end was trimmed by 5 bases and the J gene end by 0 bases; junction bases not matched to a gene: 10. The chain's CDR3 is CASSAPGTRTSTDTQYF. The CDR3 bases are TGTGCCAGCAGCGCCCCCGGGACTAGGACTAGCACAGATACGCAGTATTTT.

The chain couples TRBV7-9 to TRBJ2-5; 7 nucleotides line up with TRBD2. Germline lookup yields CDR1 SEHNR and CDR2 FQNEAQ (reference sequence). This CDR3 contains 16 residues. J lost 3 bases, V lost 1 base, and 8 bases had no gene match. The CDR3 DNA follows: TGTGCCAGCAGCTTAGTGGTGGGACTAACGGAAGAGACCCAGTACTTC. It translates to CASSLVVGLTEETQYF.

This clonotype was detected a few times. The chain joins TRBV6-5 to TRBJ2-1; 11 bases align to TRBD1. CDR1 and CDR2 (germline): MNHEY, SVGAGI. The CDR3 loop spans 16 amino acids. V trimming: 2 bases; J trimming: 4 bases; junction bases outside the gene matches: 4. The CDR3 DNA reads TGTGCCAGCAGTTACGCCGGGACAGGGGGGTACAATGAGCAGTTCTTC. Translating gives CASSYAGTGGYNEQFF.

Written as DNA, the CDR3 is TGTGCCAGCACCCCGGGACAGGGTTTAGCCGAGCAGTTCTTC. It codes for CASTPGQGLAEQFF. This chain links TRBV5-8 with TRBJ2-1, with TRBD1 identical over 9 bases. The CDR3 loop spans 14 amino acids. Per the germline V gene, CDR1 is SGHTS and CDR2 is YDEGEE. J lost 10 bases, V lost 6 bases, and 11 bases had no gene match.

This clonotype has just a few counts. The chain uses TRBV29-1 and TRBJ2-5; D gene unclear. CDR1 is SQVTM, CDR2 ANQGSEA, per germline. Deletions cut 7 bases from V and 4 bases from J, with 19 bases between. The CDR3 is 14 residues long. The CDR3 nucleotides are TGCAGCGCCGATGGCTGGTATGGGGTAGAGACCCAGTACTTC. This encodes CSADGWYGVETQYF.

This clonotype was recorded a few times. The limits of the CDR3 on the DNA are not certain, so only TCRdb's listed CDR3 is given. The rearrangement uses TRBV29-1 and TRBJ1-2; TRBD1 was called by the table and not checked on the DNA. The CDR3 region is 14 residues in length, termini included. Germline V CDR1 and CDR2: SQVTM, ANQGSEA. The CDR3 protein is CSVRARGNNYGYTF.

The J gene is TRBJ2-7, the V gene TRBV2; D ambiguous. Germline V gene sequence: CDR1 SNHLY, CDR2 FYNNEI. This CDR3 is 14 amino acids long. Trimming shortened V by 7 bases and J by 2 bases, and 15 bases separated the two germline ends. CDR3 loop: CASTAPAAAYEQYF. DNA of the CDR3: TGTGCCAGCACCGCCCCTGCGGCCGCCTACGAGCAGTACTTC.

The V call is TRBV4-2, the J call TRBJ2-3; 8 nucleotides match TRBD2. Losses at the gene ends were 4 bases for V and 0 bases for J; bases not matched to a gene: 18. The CDR3 contains 20 residues. Germline lookup yields CDR1 LGHNA and CDR2 YNFKEQ. The CDR3 loop reads CASSLFGGGGERGSTDTQYF. In nucleotides, the CDR3 is TGTGCCAGCAGCCTGTTTGGAGGGGGTGGGGAGCGGGGGAGCACAGATACGCAGTATTTT.

The chain couples TRBV7-3 to TRBJ2-7; TRBD2 aligns across 7 bases. The junction had 4 bases not matched to a gene; V was cut back by 2 bases and J by 3 bases. Per germline, CDR1 SGHTA and CDR2 FQGTGA. This CDR3 contains 14 residues. The CDR3 coding sequence is TGTGCCAGCAGCTTAGTAAGCGGGGACTACGAGCAGTACTTC. This encodes CASSLVSGDYEQYF.

This clonotype was seen only a few times. The chain has TRBV4-1 and TRBJ2-1, with D possibly TRBD2 on 6 matching bases. V lost 0 bases and J 4 bases, leaving 7 bases between the germline ends. The germline V gene has CDR1 MGHRA and CDR2 YSYEKL. This CDR3 region has 14 residues. The CDR3 here is CASSQEGLYNEQFF. The CDR3, as DNA: TGCGCCAGCAGCCAAGAAGGACTATACAATGAGCAGTTCTTC.

This chain connects TRBV28 to TRBJ2-1; maybe TRBD2 (5 bases). Trimming removed 2 bases at V and 7 bases at J, with 12 bases between. CDR1 is MDHEN, CDR2 SYDVKM, per germline. This CDR3 region has 14 residues. CDR3 loop: CASSLDEGWNEQFF. For the CDR3, the DNA is TGTGCCAGCAGTTTAGACGAGGGTTGGAATGAGCAGTTCTTC. The complete variable domain, with remaining parts taken from reference TRBV28 and TRBJ2-1, reads DVKVTQSSRYLVKRTGEKVFLECVQDMDHENMFWYRQDPGLGLRLIYFSYDVKMKEKGDIPEGYSVSREKKERFSLILESASTNQTSMYLCASSLDEGWNEQFFGPGTRLTVL.

This chain uses TRBV5-6 with TRBJ2-7; 7 bases line up with TRBD1. Germline V gene sequence: CDR1 SGHDT, CDR2 YYEEEE. The CDR3 length is 16 residues. J was trimmed by 3 bases and V by 4 bases; bases with no gene match: 13. The CDR3 sequence: CASSHNTGVWSYEQYF. The CDR3 region has the DNA TGTGCCAGCAGCCACAATACAGGGGTGTGGAGCTACGAGCAGTACTTC. Looking up the rest from reference TRBV5-6 and TRBJ2-7 gives the full variable domain: DAGVTQSPTHLIKTRGQQVTLRCSPKSGHDTVSWYQQALGQGPQFIFQYYEEEERQRGNFPDRFSGHQFPNYSSELNVNALLLGDSALYLCASSHNTGVWSYEQYFGPGTRLTVT.

V and J are TRBV13 and TRBJ2-7; TRBD1 matches 7 bases. Germline values: CDR1 PRHDT, CDR2 FYEKMQ (reference sequence). This CDR3 has 14 amino acids. Germline trimming cut 5 bases from V and 0 bases from J; bases unmatched to any gene: 4. The CDR3 sequence is CASSTRDSSYEQYF. The CDR3 DNA reads as TGTGCCAGCAGCACCCGGGACAGCTCCTACGAGCAGTACTTC.

The rearrangement joins TRBV29-1 to TRBJ2-3; no definite D call. CDR3 length: 15 residues. The ends were cut back, 6 bases at V and 5 bases at J, with 21 bases in the middle. Germline V lookup: CDR1 SQVTM, CDR2 ANQGSEA. The CDR3, as DNA: TGCAGCGTGGAACAACCGTCCCGCCACGGAGATACGCAGTATTTT. Its translation: CSVEQPSRHGDTQYF.

The rearrangement uses TRBV7-8 and TRBJ2-7; D unclear. The germline V and J ends were trimmed by 8 bases and 0 bases, with 11 bases remaining between them. The CDR3 runs 13 residues. CDR1 and CDR2 (germline): SGHVS, FQNEAQ. CDR3 nucleotide sequence: TGTGCCAGCCGGCTTTTTAGCTCCTACGAGCAGTACTTC. Residues: CASRLFSSYEQYF. Combining the CDR3 with reference TRBV7-8 and TRBJ2-7 gives the whole variable domain GAGVSQSPRYKVAKRGQDVALRCDPISGHVSLFWYQQALGQGPEFLTYFQNEAQLDKSGLPSDRFFAERPEGSVSTLKIQRTQQEDSAVYLCASRLFSSYEQYFGPGTRLTVT.

This chain uses TRBV12-3 or TRBV12-4 with TRBJ2-1; D call uncertain. The CDR3 totals 14 residues. The ends were cut back, 5 bases at V and 4 bases at J, with 12 bases in the middle. CDR3 loop: CASSPAPQYNEQFF. For the CDR3, the DNA is TGTGCCAGCAGTCCGGCGCCGCAGTACAATGAGCAGTTCTTC.

The chain is built from TRBV2 and TRBJ2-7; D ambiguous. CDR1 and CDR2 from the germline V gene are SNHLY and FYNNEI. The ends were cut back, 5 bases at V and 2 bases at J, with 10 bases in the middle. CDR3 size: 13 residues. Written as DNA, the CDR3 is TGTGCCAGCAGTCCTGACCTGCCCTACGAGCAGTACTTC. Translated, it gives CASSPDLPYEQYF.

The chain has TRBV12-3 or TRBV12-4 and TRBJ1-2, with 7 bases matching TRBD1. The trim removed 4 bases at V and 3 bases at J, leaving 2 bases unmatched. The CDR3 contains 13 residues. CDR3 bases: TGTGCCAGCAGTTGGGACAGCGACTATGGCTACACCTTC. This encodes CASSWDSDYGYTF.

This chain connects TRBV6-2 or TRBV6-3 to TRBJ1-2; TRBD1 aligns across 10 bases. CDR1 is MNHEY and CDR2 is SVGEGT in the germline V gene. V lost 2 bases and J lost 3; bases outside the gene matches: 15. This CDR3 comprises 19 residues. CDR3 loop: CASSYAVPGQGTVDYGYTF. The CDR3 nucleotides read TGTGCCAGCAGTTACGCTGTCCCGGGACAGGGGACGGTGGACTATGGCTACACCTTC.

A few counts support this clonotype. V is TRBV12-3 or TRBV12-4 and J is TRBJ2-3, with TRBD2 matching 9 bases. V was clipped by 7 bases and J by 3 bases; unmatched bases: 5. The CDR3 sequence is 14 residues long. For the CDR3, the DNA is TGTGCCAGCAACCTAGCGGGGATTACAGATACGCAGTATTTT. It translates to CASNLAGITDTQYF.

CDR3 coding DNA: TGCAGCGCTACCCCGGGTGGGAGAAATGAGCAGTTCTTC. Residues: CSATPGGRNEQFF. The V gene is TRBV29-1, the J gene TRBJ2-1, with D perhaps matching TRBD2 (5 bases). Deletions cut 7 bases from V and 7 bases from J, with 17 bases between. The CDR3 runs to 13 residues. The germline V gene has CDR1 SQVTM and CDR2 ANQGSEA.